This is a list of T cell receptor beta chains from one sample in a study of blood T cell repertoires in COVID-19. The repertoire was sequenced with immunoSEQ multiplex PCR; TCRdb's copy has only in-frame clones and lacks some. Among around 240,000 clones listed, about 90% were seen once. Source material: PBMCs or T cells enriched from blood (not recorded which). The receptors were gathered from a human donor in a cohort exposed to, infected with or recovered from COVID-19 (not recorded which). The donor label of this sample is uncertain. Each CDR3 is given with its conserved first and last residue. The D gene is left open where the match is weak. Where a row states a size, it is once, few, many or the class of an expanded clone; other rows omit it.

>TRBJ1-6|-|TRBV7-9|-
TGTGCCAGCAGCTCCCTGGACACAAATAATTCACCCCTCCACTTT
CASSSLDTNNSPLHF
>TRBJ2-3|once|TRBV6-5|-
TGTGCCAGCAGTTTGACAAGCGGTACAATGAAAGATACGCAGTATTTT
CASSLTSGTMKDTQYF
>TRBJ2-7|-|TRBV4-3|TRBD1
TGCGCCAGCAGCCAAGATGCCCGGACAGGGGCCTACGAGCAGTACTTC
CASSQDARTGAYEQYF
>TRBJ1-5|once|TRBV19|-
TGTGCCAGTAGTATGCTGGCGGGGGATAGCAATCAGCCCCAGCATTTT
CASSMLAGDSNQPQHF
>TRBJ1-2|-|TRBV24-1|-
TGTGCCACCAGTGATTTACAGTATGACGGCTACACCTTC
CATSDLQYDGYTF
>TRBJ1-1|-|TRBV6-4|-
TGTGCCAGCAGTGACGCGGGACGCCAGTACACTGAAGCTTTCTTT
CASSDAGRQYTEAFF
>TRBJ1-5|-|TRBV19|-
TGTGCCAGTAGTATCAGCAGGGGCAATCAGCCCCAGCATTTT
CASSISRGNQPQHF
>TRBJ1-3|-|TRBV11-3|-
TGTGCCAGCAGCGTGGGTCCTAGCTCTGGAAACACCATATATTTT
CASSVGPSSGNTIYF
>TRBJ2-5|-|TRBV7-2|-
TGTGCCAGCAGCTTAGGAAACGCAGGGCCTGAGACCCAGTACTTC
CASSLGNAGPETQYF
>TRBJ2-7|few|TRBV6-1|TRBD1
TGTGCCAGCAGTGAAGAGGGGACAGGGGGCTACGAGCAGTACTTC
CASSEEGTGGYEQYF
>TRBJ1-5|few|TRBV7-2|-
TGTGCCAGCAGCCCGACCGGGGTTCAGCCCCAGCATTTT
CASSPTGVQPQHF
>TRBJ1-2|once|TRBV7-2|TRBD1
TGTGCCAGCAGCTTGGGGACAGGACTACTCAACTATGGCTACACCTTC
CASSLGTGLLNYGYTF
>TRBJ1-6|-|TRBV5-8|-
TGTGCCAGCAGCTTTGCCAGGTCCTATAATTCACCCCTCCACTTT
CASSFARSYNSPLHF
>TRBJ2-2|-|TRBV19|-
TGTGCCAGTACCCAGAACACAGGGATCACCGGGGAGCTGTTTTTT
CASTQNTGITGELFF
>TRBJ2-7|once|TRBV11-2|TRBD1
TGTGCCAGCAGCTTGACAGGGGGGTATAGGGAGCAGTACTTC
CASSLTGGYREQYF
>TRBJ2-5|-|TRBV24-1|TRBD2
TGTGCCACCAGTGTCGCCAGCGGGGGCCAAGAGACCCAGTACTTC
CATSVASGGQETQYF
>TRBJ1-1|-|TRBV11-1|-
TGTGCCAGCAGCTTACCCCCCATCGGGAACACTGAAGCTTTCTTT
CASSLPPIGNTEAFF
>TRBJ1-2|-|TRBV27|-
TGTGCCAGCAGTTTCGGTACTAACTATGGCTACACCTTC
CASSFGTNYGYTF
>TRBJ1-5|-|TRBV12-5|TRBD1
TGTGCTAGTGGTTTGGTACCTGGACAGGGGATTAATCAGCCCCAGCATTTT
CASGLVPGQGINQPQHF
>TRBJ2-7|-|TRBV19|TRBD2
TGTGCCAGTAGTAATGGGGGACTACACTCCTACGAGCAGTACTTC
CASSNGGLHSYEQYF